This T cell receptor beta chain was sequenced in a study of OX40 agonist ivuxolimab in advanced cancers. Study results and limitations: Both CD4+ and CD8+ T cell populations in blood had undergone clonal expansion by week 6 at 0.1 to 3.0 mg/kg.

The CDR3 totals 17 residues. Germline V gene data show CDR1 as LNHDA and CDR2 as SQIVND (reference sequence). Trimming removed 6 bases from V and 4 bases from J, with 21 bases in between. Repertoires were generated with immunoSEQ multiplex PCR, while TCRdb's copy carries only in-frame clones and drops some. The sample has roughly 40,000 clones, about 88% seen once. As regards this clone: Its target is not known.

The sample was CD4+ or CD8+ T cells sorted from blood, taken in a trial of the OX40 agonist ivuxolimab. The chain is built from TRBV19 and TRBJ2-2; possible D gene TRBD1, 6 bases. The TCR was taken from an adult with an advanced solid tumor such as melanoma, head and neck, liver or kidney cancer. CDR3: CASSPQGTLYLTGELFF. DNA of the CDR3: TGTGCCAGTAGCCCCCAAGGGACACTCTATCTCACCGGGGAGCTGTTTTTT.